The rows below give T cell receptor beta chains drawn from one sample of a study of T cell responses to AZD1222 COVID-19 vaccine. Measured with immunoSEQ multiplex PCR; TCRdb has only the in-frame clones, and not every one. The sample yields 100,000 to 120,000 clones, roughly 92% seen once. The source was peripheral blood, collected 28 days after the second AZD1222 dose. These receptors were collected from an adult who received the AZD1222 COVID-19 vaccine. Each CDR3 is given with its conserved first and last residue. The D gene is left open where the match is weak. Clone size is given for some rows only: seen once, a few or many times, or a class if the clone is expanded.

J gene,D gene,clone size,V gene,CDR3 protein,CDR3 DNA
TRBJ2-6,TRBD1,.,TRBV7-2,CASSLSGPGGSGANVLTF,TGTGCCAGCAGCTTAAGTGGGCCAGGGGGCTCTGGGGCCAACGTCCTGACTTTC
TRBJ1-1,.,.,TRBV4-3,CASSQEGGGAMNTEAFF,TGCGCCAGCAGCCAGGAAGGTGGCGGGGCGATGAACACTGAAGCTTTCTTT
TRBJ2-7,TRBD1,.,TRBV7-2,CASSYRTGSYEQYF,TGTGCCAGCAGCTATCGGACAGGCAGCTACGAGCAGTACTTC
TRBJ2-3,.,.,TRBV7-2,CASSLVDRGPKDTQYF,TGTGCCAGCAGCTTAGTAGACCGGGGTCCCAAAGATACGCAGTATTTT
TRBJ1-1,TRBD1,.,TRBV5-1,CASSLAGRGPEAFF,TGCGCCAGCAGCTTGGCAGGCAGGGGGCCTGAAGCTTTCTTT
TRBJ1-6,TRBD1,.,TRBV2,CASSGDRGGNSPLHF,TGTGCCAGCAGTGGTGACAGGGGAGGAAATTCACCCCTCCACTTT
TRBJ2-2,TRBD2,once,TRBV7-2,CASTSGGANTGELFF,TGTGCCAGCACCTCGGGGGGGGCGAACACCGGGGAGCTGTTTTTT
TRBJ1-2,.,.,TRBV2,CASSEGDGYGYTF,TGTGCCAGCAGTGAGGGGGACGGATATGGCTACACCTTC
TRBJ1-1,.,.,TRBV4-3,CASSQEYGGPTEAFF,TGCGCCAGCAGCCAAGAGTATGGGGGTCCCACTGAAGCTTTCTTT
TRBJ1-1,.,.,TRBV9,CASSAAWGATEAFF,TGTGCCAGCAGCGCCGCGTGGGGGGCGACTGAAGCTTTCTTT
TRBJ1-6,.,.,TRBV23-1,CASSQSNCSTREAEDNSPLHF,TGCGCCAGCAGTCAATCGAATTGTTCGACCCGGGAGGCAGAAGATAATTCACCCCTCCACTTT
TRBJ1-1,TRBD1,once,TRBV10-1,CASSPGTGGTEAFF,TGCGCCAGCAGCCCCGGGACAGGGGGCACTGAAGCTTTCTTT
TRBJ1-3,.,.,TRBV7-9,CASSGTGIQIGGNTIYF,TGTGCCAGCAGCGGAACCGGGATCCAAATTGGCGGAAACACCATATATTTT
TRBJ1-2,TRBD1,.,TRBV4-1,CASSQRTGANYGYTF,TGCGCCAGCAGCCAGCGGACAGGGGCCAACTATGGCTACACCTTC
TRBJ1-2,.,.,TRBV7-7,CASTRGQARDYGYTF,TGTGCTAGCACCCGGGGACAAGCTAGGGACTATGGCTACACCTTC
TRBJ1-6,.,.,TRBV2,CASSEGPSSYNSPLHF,TGTGCCAGCAGTGAGGGTCCGAGCTCCTATAATTCACCCCTCCACTTT
TRBJ2-7,TRBD1,.,TRBV6-5,CASSYGTGGEQYF,TGTGCCAGCAGTTACGGCACAGGGGGCGAGCAGTACTTC
TRBJ2-5,.,few,TRBV5-6,CASSLAVGTETQYF,TGTGCCAGCAGCTTGGCGGTGGGGACGGAGACCCAGTACTTC
TRBJ1-2,TRBD1,.,TRBV30,CAWSVRRGRYGYTF,TGTGCCTGGAGTGTACGCAGGGGGCGATATGGCTACACCTTC
TRBJ2-7,TRBD2,.,TRBV6-2/TRBV6-3,CASSYSSSGDYYEQYF,TGTGCCAGCAGTTACTCGTCTAGCGGGGATTACTACGAGCAGTACTTC
TRBJ2-1,TRBD2,.,TRBV7-2,CASSVKASGGAGNEQFF,TGTGCCAGCAGCGTGAAGGCTAGCGGGGGGGCGGGAAATGAGCAGTTCTTC
TRBJ2-7,.,.,TRBV7-9,CASSFDVRDYEQYF,TGTGCCAGCAGCTTTGACGTCAGAGACTACGAGCAGTACTTC
TRBJ2-7,.,once,TRBV7-2,CASTLLPGVGYEQYF,TGTGCCAGCACCCTTCTTCCCGGGGTAGGGTACGAGCAGTACTTC
TRBJ2-3,.,.,TRBV7-9,CASSLIRQPQQTDTQYF,TGTGCCAGCAGCTTAATCAGACAGCCCCAGCAGACAGATACGCAGTATTTT
TRBJ2-1,TRBD2,.,TRBV7-8,CASSTGTSGGVYNEQFF,TGTGCCAGCAGCACAGGGACTAGCGGGGGCGTATACAATGAGCAGTTCTTC
TRBJ1-2,TRBD1,.,TRBV7-2,CASSLEPGQGLGYTF,TGTGCCAGCAGCTTAGAGCCGGGACAGGGTTTGGGCTACACCTTC
TRBJ2-1,TRBD2,.,TRBV5-1,CASSRLAGSSYNEQFF,TGCGCCAGCAGCCGTCTAGCGGGGAGCTCCTACAATGAGCAGTTCTTC
TRBJ1-2,TRBD1,.,TRBV5-1,CASSTLRSGGAFGYTF,TGCGCCAGCAGCACACTACGGTCAGGGGGAGCCTTCGGCTACACCTTC
TRBJ2-1,.,.,TRBV5-5,CASSLDGDSYNEQFF,TGTGCCAGCAGCTTGGACGGTGATTCCTACAATGAGCAGTTCTTC
TRBJ1-1,.,.,TRBV10-3,CATLGTENTEAFF,TGTGCCACCCTGGGGACGGAGAACACTGAAGCTTTCTTT
TRBJ1-1,.,.,TRBV6-5,CASSREGGVTEAFF,TGTGCCAGCAGTCGAGAGGGGGGCGTCACTGAAGCTTTCTTT
TRBJ2-5,.,.,TRBV5-1,CASSLYQETQYF,TGCGCCAGCAGCCTCTACCAAGAGACCCAGTACTTC
TRBJ1-5,TRBD1,few,TRBV19,CASSRQGAGNQPQHF,TGTGCCAGTAGTCGACAGGGGGCTGGCAATCAGCCCCAGCATTTT
TRBJ1-5,.,.,TRBV19,CASRDTRFQPQHF,TGTGCCAGTAGGGACACGAGGTTTCAGCCCCAGCATTTT
TRBJ2-7,TRBD1,.,TRBV28,CASSPSTGALYEQYF,TGTGCCAGCAGTCCCTCGACAGGGGCCCTCTACGAGCAGTACTTC
TRBJ2-5,TRBD1,.,TRBV6-2/TRBV6-3,CASSSPDRGGQETQYF,TGTGCCAGCAGTTCCCCGGACAGGGGAGGCCAAGAGACCCAGTACTTC
TRBJ2-7,.,few,TRBV4-3,CASSQETGFYEQYF,TGCGCCAGCAGCCAAGAGACAGGCTTCTACGAGCAGTACTTC
TRBJ2-3,TRBD2,.,TRBV28,CASSGTSGGVGTQYF,TGTGCCAGCAGCGGGACTAGCGGGGGGGTAGGCACGCAGTATTTT
TRBJ2-1,.,.,TRBV10-3,CAISGVGVKGQFF,TGTGCCATCAGTGGTGTGGGCGTCAAGGGGCAGTTCTTC
TRBJ1-1,.,.,TRBV10-3,CAGAGSDTEAFF,TGTGCCGGAGCTGGATCGGACACTGAAGCTTTCTTT
TRBJ1-1,TRBD1,.,TRBV9,CASSLNSGTGATEAFF,TGTGCCAGCAGCCTCAATTCGGGGACAGGGGCCACTGAAGCTTTCTTT
TRBJ2-2,.,.,TRBV13,CASSLISGPEPSTGELFF,TGTGCCAGCAGCTTAATTTCAGGGCCCGAACCGTCCACCGGGGAGCTGTTTTTT
TRBJ1-2,.,once,TRBV4-1,CASSQTDRTPERNTF,TGCGCCAGCAGCCAGACAGATCGGACTCCTGAAAGGAACACCTTC
TRBJ2-2,TRBD1,.,TRBV23-1,CASSQRLGTVANTGELFF,TGCGCCAGCAGTCAACGCCTTGGGACAGTAGCGAACACCGGGGAGCTGTTTTTT
TRBJ1-1,.,.,TRBV18,CASSPGTRNTEAFF,TGTGCCAGCTCACCAGGGACAAGAAACACTGAAGCTTTCTTT
TRBJ1-1,TRBD1,.,TRBV7-8,CASSLGQGLGAFF,TGTGCCAGCAGCTTAGGACAGGGGCTAGGGGCTTTCTTT
TRBJ1-1,.,.,TRBV7-2,CASSSRMRAVVYTEAFF,TGTGCCAGCAGCTCTAGGATGAGGGCTGTGGTTTACACTGAAGCTTTCTTT
TRBJ2-7,TRBD2,.,TRBV13,CASSLSGLAGYEQYF,TGTGCCAGCAGCTTATCGGGACTAGCGGGTTACGAGCAGTACTTC